Presented here are 15 T cell receptor beta chains from one specimen sequenced in a study of CD8 T cells in ankylosing spondylitis. Whole-study findings and limits: The study identified a TCR beta motif of under ten highly homologous variants that appeared characteristic of ankylosing spondylitis blood.

No antigen has been assigned to these receptors. TCRdb passed the 5' RACE reads through MiXCR, listing each CDR3 protein once. The sample has 400,000 or so distinct CDR3 sequences, roughly a quarter seen once. The material sequenced was blood, either unsorted or a sorted T cell fraction (not recorded which). The receptors were sampled from a male donor with ankylosing spondylitis.

This chain uses TRBV6-1 with TRBJ1-5, with 9 bases matching TRBD1. The CDR3 consists of 15 residues. With 4 bases clipped from V and 6 bases from J, the junction kept 7 bases outside the gene matches. Germline CDR1 MNHNS, CDR2 SASEGT. The CDR3 protein is CASSADRGNGQPQHF. The CDR3, as DNA: TGTGCCAGCAGTGCAGACAGGGGGAATGGTCAGCCCCAGCATTTT.

This chain connects TRBV5-8 to TRBJ2-2; 7 positions agree with TRBD2. CDR3 length: 16 residues. The V segment lost 2 bases and the J segment 1 base; nucleotides outside the gene matches: 5. CDR1 and CDR2 from the germline V gene are SGHTS and YDEGEE. The CDR3 nucleotides are TGTGCCAGCAGCTTCTACGGCGGGAGGAACACCGGGGAGCTGTTTTTT. As protein: CASSFYGGRNTGELFF.

This chain uses TRBV5-1 with TRBJ2-7; 8 nucleotides agree with TRBD2. The CDR3 is made up of 16 amino acids. The germline gives CDR1 SGHRS, CDR2 YFSETQ. The junction had 11 bases not matched to a gene; V was cut back by 4 bases and J by 2 bases. Here the CDR3 DNA reads TGCGCCAGCAGCCCGGTAATCGGACTAGCCGCCTACGAGCAGTACTTC. Translated: CASSPVIGLAAYEQYF.

The rearrangement uses TRBV7-2 and TRBJ2-1; 7 bases fit TRBD2. V lost 5 bases, J lost 4 bases, and 8 bases stayed unmatched. There are 15 residues in the CDR3. Germline V lookup: CDR1 SGHTA, CDR2 FQGNSA. The CDR3, as DNA: TGTGCCAGCAGCGAGCGCCCAGCGGGATACAATGAGCAGTTCTTC. This translates into CASSERPAGYNEQFF.

The chain joins TRBV12-3 or TRBV12-4 to TRBJ1-5, with 7 positions matching TRBD1. This CDR3 contains 14 residues. The V segment lost 5 bases and the J segment 3 bases; nucleotides outside the gene matches: 4. For the CDR3, the DNA is TGTGCCAGCAGTAGACAGGGTCCCAATCAGCCCCAGCATTTT. Translated: CASSRQGPNQPQHF.

The V call is TRBV20-1, the J call TRBJ2-3, with D possibly matching TRBD1 (5 bases). This CDR3 comprises 14 residues. Germline V gene sequence: CDR1 DFQATT, CDR2 SNEGSKA (reference sequence). Trimming shortened V by 1 base and J by 4 bases, and 12 bases separated the two germline ends. CDR3 bases: TGCAGTGCTAGAGGGACACAAGGGGCAGATACGCAGTATTTT. It encodes CSARGTQGADTQYF.

This rearrangement joins TRBV5-1 to TRBJ2-1, with 7 bases aligning to TRBD2. From germline, CDR1 is SGHRS and CDR2 YFSETQ. The CDR3 loop spans 15 amino acids. With V trimmed by 1 base and J by 8 bases, 9 bases remained unmatched. The CDR3 loop reads CASSLPGGRVYEQFF. As DNA, the CDR3 is TGCGCCAGCAGCTTGCCGGGAGGAAGGGTCTATGAGCAGTTCTTC. Drawing the rest from reference TRBV5-1 and TRBJ2-1, the complete variable domain is KAGVTQTPRYLIKTRGQQVTLSCSPISGHRSVSWYQQTPGQGLQFLFEYFSETQRNKGNFPGRFSGRQFSNSRSEMNVSTLELGDSALYLCASSLPGGRVYEQFFGPGTRLTVL.

The chain uses TRBV21-1 and TRBJ2-1; whether TRBD2, the table's D call, matches the DNA was not checked. TRBV21-1 counts as a pseudogene. This CDR3 has 15 residues. The CDR3 loop reads CASLSGSGSYNEQFF. CDR3 nucleotides: TGTGCCAGCTTGTCTGGGAGCGGGTCCTACAATGAGCAGTTCTTC.

The V and J genes are TRBV20-1 and TRBJ2-3, with D hard to call. The V gene's germline CDR1 is DFQATT and CDR2 SNEGSKA (reference sequence). Trimming removed 2 bases at V and 8 bases at J, with 5 bases between. This CDR3 contains 10 residues. CDR3 coding DNA: TGCAGTGCTAGACGGGTTACGCAGTATTTT. Protein sequence: CSARRVTQYF.

The chain recombines TRBV24-1 with TRBJ2-5; D remains ambiguous. Trimming cost V 5 bases and J 1 base, with 7 bases left between them. The CDR3 contains 13 residues. CDR1 and CDR2 from the germline V gene are KGHDR and SFDVKD. The CDR3 DNA follows: TGTGCCACCAGTGGGAGCCTCCAAGAGACCCAGTACTTC. As protein: CATSGSLQETQYF.

The gene calls are TRBV5-1 and TRBJ2-1; TRBD2 agrees at 8 bases. The J segment lost 8 bases and the V segment lost 4 bases, leaving 8 bases of the junction unmatched. Germline V gives CDR1 SGHRS, CDR2 YFSETQ. The CDR3 sequence is 14 residues long. DNA of the CDR3: TGCGCCAGCAGCAGGGAGCGGGAGATCTATGAGCAGTTCTTC. Its translation is CASSREREIYEQFF.

The table lists this clonotype with a few counts. The V call is TRBV15, the J call TRBJ1-5; D is uncertain. V was pared by 0 bases and J by 13 bases, with 10 bases between. In germline, CDR1 is LNHNV, CDR2 YYDKDF (reference sequence). This CDR3 spans 12 amino acids. The chain's CDR3 is CATSRDQSQQHF. CDR3 bases: TGTGCCACCAGCAGAGATCAGTCCCAACAGCATTTT.

This clonotype was detected a few times. V gene TRBV5-1 combines with J gene TRBJ2-3, with TRBD2 as a possible D gene (5 bases). This CDR3 region has 16 residues. In germline, CDR1 is SGHRS, CDR2 YFSETQ. V shed 4 bases and J shed 0 bases, with 15 bases lying between them. The CDR3 DNA reads TGCGCCAGCAGCCTCCGGGAACGACCTAGCACAGATACGCAGTATTTT. It is translated as CASSLRERPSTDTQYF.

The chain recombines TRBV5-1 with TRBJ2-2; D might be TRBD1 (6 bases). Germline V gene lookup returns CDR1 SGHRS and CDR2 YFSETQ. The CDR3 runs 13 residues. V lost 3 bases and J lost 6, with 9 bases in between. DNA for the CDR3: TGCGCCAGCAGCTACCAGGGGTCCGGGGAGCTGTTTTTT. It codes for CASSYQGSGELFF. The full variable domain, with the rest looked up from reference TRBV5-1 and TRBJ2-2, is KAGVTQTPRYLIKTRGQQVTLSCSPISGHRSVSWYQQTPGQGLQFLFEYFSETQRNKGNFPGRFSGRQFSNSRSEMNVSTLELGDSALYLCASSYQGSGELFFGEGSRLTVL.

The table lists this clonotype with a few counts. The J gene is TRBJ2-2, the V gene TRBV7-2, with TRBD1 matching 10 bases. The CDR3 consists of 14 residues. From germline, CDR1 is SGHTA and CDR2 FQGNSA. The V segment lost 7 bases and the J segment 6 bases; nucleotides outside the gene matches: 5. In DNA, the CDR3 is TGTGCCAGCAACGCCGGGACAGGGGCCGGGGAGCTGTTTTTT. The encoded protein is CASNAGTGAGELFF.